The 25 T cell receptor beta chains reported below all come from one sample, sequenced in a study of blood T cell repertoires in COVID-19. Assay: immunoSEQ multiplex PCR; the TCRdb copy retains only in-frame clones and omits some. The data hold 450,000 to 600,000 clones, with 75% to 90% observed a single time. The source material was PBMCs or T cells enriched from blood (not recorded which). The receptors come from a woman younger than 30 who had recovered from COVID-19.

The genes are TRBV19 and TRBJ2-1, with a weak D call TRBD1 (5 bases). The V and J ends lost 2 bases and 7 bases respectively, with 15 bases between them. CDR1 LNHDA and CDR2 SQIVND come from the germline V gene (reference sequence). The CDR3 has 15 residues. CDR3 bases: TGTGCCAGTAGTATACAGGGTGGATTAGTAAATGAGCAGTTCTTC. Translated, it gives CASSIQGGLVNEQFF. Full variable domain (rest looked up from reference TRBV19 and TRBJ2-1): DGGITQSPKYLFRKEGQNVTLSCEQNLNHDAMYWYRQDPGQGLRLIYYSQIVNDFQKGDIAEGYSVSREKKESFPLTVTSAQKNPTAFYLCASSIQGGLVNEQFFGPGTRLTVL.

In this sample, this clone turned up a few times. J is TRBJ2-1 and V is TRBV7-6; TRBD2 agrees at 8 bases. The V segment lost 4 bases and the J segment 9 bases; nucleotides outside the gene matches: 5. The V gene's germline CDR1 is SGHVS and CDR2 FNYEAQ. This CDR3 region has 13 residues. CDR3 sequence reads: CASSWTSHGEQFF. The CDR3, as DNA: TGTGCCAGCAGCTGGACTAGCCACGGTGAGCAGTTCTTC.

The V call is TRBV5-1, the J call TRBJ2-7, with TRBD1 as a possible D gene (6 bases). This CDR3 contains 13 residues. The germline gives CDR1 SGHRS, CDR2 YFSETQ. The ends were cut back, 3 bases at V and 10 bases at J, with 17 bases in the middle. The chain's CDR3 is CASSSTLDSYQYF. The CDR3 nucleotides read TGCGCCAGCAGCTCGACCCTGGACAGCTACCAGTACTTC.

The chain couples TRBV6-6 to TRBJ1-3; D remains ambiguous. Looked up from germline, CDR1 is MNHNY and CDR2 is SVGAGI (reference sequence). The CDR3 is made up of 15 amino acids. Trimming took 6 bases from V and 4 from J, leaving 16 bases between them. CDR3 protein: CASSPPGVKGNTIYF. The CDR3 DNA follows: TGTGCCAGCAGCCCTCCAGGTGTGAAAGGAAACACCATATATTTT.

The V gene is TRBV28, the J gene TRBJ1-2; TRBD1 matches 8 bases. CDR3 length equals 13 residues. Germline CDR1 MDHEN, CDR2 SYDVKM. Unmatched junction bases numbered 9, after V lost 11 bases and J lost 4 bases. CDR3 DNA: TGTGCCGGCCGACAGGGGAGAGGCTATGGCTACACCTTC. This sequence encodes CAGRQGRGYGYTF.

J is TRBJ1-1 and V is TRBV7-9, with D hard to call. The V end was cut by 4 bases, the J end by 8 bases, with 5 bases between. The CDR3 sequence is 10 residues long. The germline CDR1 and CDR2 sequences are SEHNR and FQNEAQ (reference sequence). The CDR3 DNA is TGTGCCAGCAGCTCCCAAGAAGCTTTCTTT. It translates to CASSSQEAFF.

The CDR3 DNA sequence: TGTGCCAGCAGCTCAGACAGGGCTGGTGTCCTGACTTTC. Protein product: CASSSDRAGVLTF. The chain carries TRBV7-9 and TRBJ2-6; 7 nucleotides align to TRBD1. The V gene's germline CDR1 is SEHNR and CDR2 FQNEAQ (reference sequence). Germline trimming cut 4 bases from V and 13 bases from J; bases unmatched to any gene: 7. The CDR3 runs 13 residues.

This chain uses TRBV3-1 (or the pseudogene TRBV3-2) with TRBJ2-5, with a weak D call TRBD1 (5 bases). V gave up 6 bases and J gave up 3 bases, with 8 bases separating them. Germline values: CDR1 LGHDT, CDR2 YNNKEL (reference sequence). This CDR3 is 12 amino acids long. The CDR3 DNA reads TGTGCCAGCAGTTTCAGGGAAGAGACCCAGTACTTC. This encodes CASSFREETQYF.

Comments on this clone: Other DNA sequences in the sample encode the same CDR3. V gene TRBV7-2 combines with J gene TRBJ1-5; D is uncertain. The V end was cut by 1 base, the J end by 4 bases, with 5 bases between. The germline gives CDR1 SGHTA, CDR2 FQGNSA. This CDR3 region has 13 residues. The CDR3: CASSLDRNQPQHF. CDR3 coding DNA: TGTGCCAGCAGCTTAGACCGGAATCAGCCCCAGCATTTT.

The gene calls are TRBV27 and TRBJ1-6, with D maybe TRBD1 (6 bases). CDR1 MNHEY and CDR2 SMNVEV come from the germline V gene (reference sequence). V was shortened by 4 bases and J by 9 bases, with 19 bases between the two germline ends. This CDR3 spans 16 amino acids. The CDR3 loop is CASSYRAPGLISPLHF. The CDR3 coding sequence is TGTGCCAGCAGTTACAGGGCTCCGGGATTAATTTCACCCCTCCACTTT.

V usage is TRBV6-5 and J usage is TRBJ2-5; possibly TRBD1 for D (7 bases). CDR3 length: 14 residues. V lost 7 bases, J lost 8 bases, and 20 bases lay in between. Looked up from germline, CDR1 is MNHEY and CDR2 is SVGAGI. In DNA, the CDR3 is TGTGCCAGCACCCCGACAGGGACGGGAGATACCCAGTACTTC. It codes for CASTPTGTGDTQYF.

The CDR3 here is CASSSPDRGETQYF. The CDR3 bases are TGTGCCAGCAGCTCCCCGGACAGGGGAGAGACCCAGTACTTC. J is TRBJ2-5 and V is TRBV11-3; TRBD1 agrees at 9 bases. The V gene end was trimmed by 4 bases and the J gene end by 4 bases; junction bases not matched to a gene: 4. The CDR3 has 14 amino acids. Germline-derived CDR1 and CDR2 are SGHNT and YENEEA.

This chain uses TRBV11-2 with TRBJ2-7, with 9 bases fitting TRBD1. The J segment lost 2 bases and the V segment lost 0 bases, leaving 5 bases of the junction unmatched. Per the germline V gene, CDR1 is SGHAT and CDR2 is FQNNGV. The CDR3 totals 16 residues. CDR3 loop: CASSLELGDRAYEQYF. The CDR3 DNA follows: TGTGCCAGCAGCTTAGAATTGGGGGACAGGGCCTACGAGCAGTACTTC.

The chain has TRBV5-1 and TRBJ1-4; 8 bases align to TRBD1. V shed 7 bases, J shed 0 bases, and the junction held 5 bases outside the gene matches. This CDR3 has 15 residues. Germline values: CDR1 SGHRS, CDR2 YFSETQ. CDR3 DNA: TGCGCCAGCGCAGGACAGGGAGCAACTAATGAAAAACTGTTTTTT. Translating gives CASAGQGATNEKLFF.

The rearrangement joins TRBV19 to TRBJ1-1; D is ambiguous. CDR3 length equals 15 residues. The germline gives CDR1 LNHDA, CDR2 SQIVND (reference sequence). The germline V and J ends were trimmed by 6 bases and 3 bases, with 17 bases remaining between them. The CDR3 sequence: CASSPLNSGYTEAFF. CDR3 DNA sequence: TGTGCCAGTAGCCCTTTGAACAGCGGTTACACTGAAGCTTTCTTT. Drawing the rest from reference TRBV19 and TRBJ1-1, the complete variable domain is DGGITQSPKYLFRKEGQNVTLSCEQNLNHDAMYWYRQDPGQGLRLIYYSQIVNDFQKGDIAEGYSVSREKKESFPLTVTSAQKNPTAFYLCASSPLNSGYTEAFFGQGTRLTVV.

The rearrangement joins TRBV23-1 to TRBJ2-5, with D tentatively TRBD1 (6 bases). TRBV23-1 is an open reading frame, and its role is uncertain. This CDR3 contains 15 residues. V lost 3 bases to trimming and J lost 5 bases, with 16 bases between them. DNA of the CDR3: TGCGCCAGCAGTCACCCGGGACAACCTTGGGAGACCCAGTACTTC. Its protein product is CASSHPGQPWETQYF.

This sequence joins TRBV4-1 and TRBJ1-1; the D is unclear. CDR3 length equals 14 residues. V lost 6 bases, J lost 0 bases, and 11 bases lay in between. The germline gives CDR1 MGHRA, CDR2 YSYEKL. As DNA, the CDR3 is TGCGCCAGCAGGCCAACATTCATGAACACTGAAGCTTTCTTT. Amino acid sequence: CASRPTFMNTEAFF.

The rearrangement joins TRBV10-3 to TRBJ1-1; perhaps TRBD1 as D (6 bases). The CDR3 sequence is 12 residues long. CDR1 ENHRY and CDR2 SYGVKD come from the germline V gene. Trimming took off 2 bases at V and 8 bases at J, with 9 bases between the two ends. The CDR3 loop reads CAISEGGAEAFF. The CDR3 nucleotides are TGTGCCATCAGTGAGGGGGGGGCAGAAGCTTTCTTT.

In its sample, this clone was seen a few times. V gene TRBV10-3 combines with J gene TRBJ1-2; 8 bases match TRBD1. The CDR3 totals 15 residues. Germline lookup yields CDR1 ENHRY and CDR2 SYGVKD. The junction had 15 bases not matched to a gene; V was cut back by 10 bases and J by 5 bases. CDR3 in amino acids: CATTGDWTGQYGYTF. The CDR3 bases are TGTGCCACCACCGGGGATTGGACAGGGCAGTATGGCTACACCTTC.

The chain carries TRBV14 and TRBJ2-2; TRBD1 might be the D (5 bases). Trimming left V 2 bases short and J 3 bases short, with 10 bases between. The CDR3 is 15 residues long. Germline CDR1 and CDR2: SGHDN and FVKESK. The CDR3 coding sequence is TGTGCCAGCAGCCAACAGGGTATTCACACCGGGGAGCTGTTTTTT. Encoded protein: CASSQQGIHTGELFF.

The chain uses TRBV12-3 or TRBV12-4 and TRBJ1-5, with D possibly TRBD1 on 5 matching bases. CDR3 length: 13 residues. V was clipped by 7 bases and J by 4 bases, with 11 bases between them. CDR3 loop: CASTLTVNQPQHF. DNA of the CDR3: TGTGCCAGCACATTGACAGTTAATCAGCCCCAGCATTTT.

This clone showed up just once. The rearrangement links TRBV19 to TRBJ2-7; weak D call: TRBD2 (5 bases). The length of the CDR3 is 13 residues. Germline V lookup: CDR1 LNHDA, CDR2 SQIVND (reference sequence). Trimming took 6 bases from V and 5 from J, leaving 14 bases between them. CDR3 sequence (DNA): TGTGCCAGTAGGGCAAGGGCGCGGGACGAGCAGTACTTC. This encodes CASRARARDEQYF.

This clone has a handful of counts. The chain has TRBV6-5 and TRBJ1-2; D is undetermined. The CDR3 loop spans 12 amino acids. The V end was cut by 6 bases, the J end by 1 base, with 6 bases between. CDR1 is MNHEY, CDR2 SVGAGI, per germline. CDR3: CASSRINYGYTF. In DNA, the CDR3 is TGTGCCAGCAGCCGTATTAACTATGGCTACACCTTC.

The chain employs TRBV5-6 and TRBJ1-3; D gene ambiguous. V was clipped by 4 bases and J by 1 base, with 9 bases between them. CDR3 length: 14 amino acids. Germline values: CDR1 SGHDT, CDR2 YYEEEE. This chain's CDR3 is CASSPPLSGNTIYF. The CDR3 DNA reads TGTGCCAGCAGCCCGCCTCTATCTGGAAACACCATATATTTT. The variable domain in full, completed from reference TRBV5-6 and TRBJ1-3, reads DAGVTQSPTHLIKTRGQQVTLRCSPKSGHDTVSWYQQALGQGPQFIFQYYEEEERQRGNFPDRFSGHQFPNYSSELNVNALLLGDSALYLCASSPPLSGNTIYFGEGSWLTVV.

This chain uses TRBV4-1 with TRBJ2-4; D is uncertain. The length of the CDR3 is 15 residues. V shed 1 base and J shed 0 bases, with 7 bases lying between them. Germline V gives CDR1 MGHRA, CDR2 YSYEKL. CDR3 loop: CASSQAKLAKNIQYF. DNA of the CDR3: TGCGCCAGCAGCCAAGCTAAGCTAGCCAAAAACATTCAGTACTTC.